This T cell receptor beta chain was observed in a study of cytomegalovirus exposure and HLA in healthy donors. Whole-study findings and limits: Accurate prediction of most subjects' HLA-A and HLA-B alleles from TCR beta sequences was reported.

About this clone: Its specificity is unknown.

The junction had 8 bases not matched to a gene; V was cut back by 6 bases and J by 8 bases. The V gene's germline CDR1 is SGHVS and CDR2 FQNEAQ. The CDR3 covers 15 residues. The primer mix had 60 Vbeta and 13 Jbeta primers. Authors' analysis steps: In a later analysis, some 10 million of 75 million to 85 million unique beta chains occurred in at least two donors. Only in-frame clones appear in the TCRdb table, and some are missing; sequencing was by immunoSEQ multiplex PCR. That table supplies the V and J calls and clone size; D and trimming were determined from the DNA. The sample holds about 190,000 clones, 75% to 90% seen once.

Material: PBMCs. The J gene is TRBJ2-1, the V gene TRBV7-8; 12 bases agree with TRBD2. This sequence originates from a man under 40 in good health and CMV-seronegative. The CDR3 DNA reads as TGTGCCAGCAGTCGACTAGCGGGAGTAGAGTATGAGCAGTTCTTC. This encodes CASSRLAGVEYEQFF.